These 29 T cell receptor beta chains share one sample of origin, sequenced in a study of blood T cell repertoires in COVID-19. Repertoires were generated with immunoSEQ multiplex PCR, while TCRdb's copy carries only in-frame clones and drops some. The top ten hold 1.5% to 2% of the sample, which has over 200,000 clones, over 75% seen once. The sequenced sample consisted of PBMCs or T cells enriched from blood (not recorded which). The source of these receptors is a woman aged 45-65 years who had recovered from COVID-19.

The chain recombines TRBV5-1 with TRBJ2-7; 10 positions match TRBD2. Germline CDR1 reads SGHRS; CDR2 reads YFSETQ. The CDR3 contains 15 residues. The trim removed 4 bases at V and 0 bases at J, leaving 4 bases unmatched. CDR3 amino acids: CASSIAGGSSYEQYF. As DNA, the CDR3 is TGCGCCAGCAGCATAGCGGGAGGATCCTCCTACGAGCAGTACTTC.

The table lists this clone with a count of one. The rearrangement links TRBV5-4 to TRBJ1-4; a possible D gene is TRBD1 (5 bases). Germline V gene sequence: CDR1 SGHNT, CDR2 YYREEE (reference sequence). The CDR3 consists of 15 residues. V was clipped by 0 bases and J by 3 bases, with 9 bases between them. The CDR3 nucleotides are TGTGCCAGCAGCTTGGTGGGGGGATCTAATGAAAAACTGTTTTTT. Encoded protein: CASSLVGGSNEKLFF.

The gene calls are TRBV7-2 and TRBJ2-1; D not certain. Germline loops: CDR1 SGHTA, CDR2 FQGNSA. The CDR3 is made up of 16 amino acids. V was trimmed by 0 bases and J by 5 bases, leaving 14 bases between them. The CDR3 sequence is CASSLAGQRLNNEQFF. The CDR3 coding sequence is TGTGCCAGCAGCTTAGCGGGTCAGCGCCTTAACAATGAGCAGTTCTTC. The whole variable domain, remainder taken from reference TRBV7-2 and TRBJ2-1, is GAGVSQSPSNKVTEKGKDVELRCDPISGHTALYWYRQSLGQGLEFLIYFQGNSAPDKSGLPSDRFSAERTGGSVSTLTIQRTQQEDSAVYLCASSLAGQRLNNEQFFGPGTRLTVL.

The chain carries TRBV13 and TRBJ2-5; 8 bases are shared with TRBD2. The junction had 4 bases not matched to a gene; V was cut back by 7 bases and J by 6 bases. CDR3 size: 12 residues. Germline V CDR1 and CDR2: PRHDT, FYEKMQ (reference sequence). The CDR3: CASTGGAKTQYF. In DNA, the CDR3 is TGTGCCAGCACCGGGGGGGCGAAGACCCAGTACTTC.

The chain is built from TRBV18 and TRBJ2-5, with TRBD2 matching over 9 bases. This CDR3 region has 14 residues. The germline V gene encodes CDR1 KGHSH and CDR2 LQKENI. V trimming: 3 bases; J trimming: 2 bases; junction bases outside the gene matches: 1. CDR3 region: CASSPGLAQETQYF. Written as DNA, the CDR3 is TGTGCCAGCTCACCCGGACTAGCGCAAGAGACCCAGTACTTC.

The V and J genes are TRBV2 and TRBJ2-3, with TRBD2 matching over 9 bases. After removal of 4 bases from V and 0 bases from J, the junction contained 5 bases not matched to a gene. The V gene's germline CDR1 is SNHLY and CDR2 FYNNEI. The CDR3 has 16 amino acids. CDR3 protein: CASSGLAGSSTDTQYF. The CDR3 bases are TGTGCCAGCAGTGGGCTAGCGGGATCTAGCACAGATACGCAGTATTTT.

The DNA for the CDR3 is TGTGCCAGCAGTTTAACAGGGGGGGAGACCCAGTACTTC. Residues: CASSLTGGETQYF. The rearrangement uses TRBV12-3 or TRBV12-4 and TRBJ2-5; 8 nucleotides agree with TRBD1. The CDR3 sequence is 13 residues long. The ends lost 2 bases at V and 5 bases at J; junction bases unmatched: 1.

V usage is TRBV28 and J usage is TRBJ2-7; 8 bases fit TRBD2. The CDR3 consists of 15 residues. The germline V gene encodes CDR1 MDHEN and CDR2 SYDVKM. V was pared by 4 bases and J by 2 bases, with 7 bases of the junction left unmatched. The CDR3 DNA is TGTGCCAGCAGTTCCCCCGGGGGGGCGACCTACGAGCAGTACTTC. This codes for CASSSPGGATYEQYF.

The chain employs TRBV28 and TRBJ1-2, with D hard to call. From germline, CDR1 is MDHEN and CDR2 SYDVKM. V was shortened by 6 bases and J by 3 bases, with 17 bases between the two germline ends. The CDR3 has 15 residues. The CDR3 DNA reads TGTGCCAGCAGCTACTTTAGACTGAATGACTATGGCTACACCTTC. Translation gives CASSYFRLNDYGYTF.

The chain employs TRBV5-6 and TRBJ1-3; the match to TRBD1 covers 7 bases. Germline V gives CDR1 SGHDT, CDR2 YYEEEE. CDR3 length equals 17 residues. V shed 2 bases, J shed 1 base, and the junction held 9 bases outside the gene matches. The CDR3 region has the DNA TGTGCCAGCAGCTTTGGAACAGGGGTGGGATCTGGAAACACCATATATTTT. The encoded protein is CASSFGTGVGSGNTIYF.

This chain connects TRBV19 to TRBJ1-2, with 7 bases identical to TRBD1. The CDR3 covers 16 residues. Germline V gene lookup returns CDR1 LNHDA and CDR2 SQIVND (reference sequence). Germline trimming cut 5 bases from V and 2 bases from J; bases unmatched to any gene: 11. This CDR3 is CASSHPGDRANYGYTF. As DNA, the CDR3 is TGTGCCAGTAGTCACCCCGGAGACAGGGCCAACTATGGCTACACCTTC.

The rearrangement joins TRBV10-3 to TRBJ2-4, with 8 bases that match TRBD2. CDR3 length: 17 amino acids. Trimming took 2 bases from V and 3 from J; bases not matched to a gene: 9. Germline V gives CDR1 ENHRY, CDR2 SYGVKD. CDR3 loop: CAISEVTSGGGKNIQYF. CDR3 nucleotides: TGTGCCATCAGTGAGGTAACTAGCGGAGGGGGCAAAAACATTCAGTACTTC.

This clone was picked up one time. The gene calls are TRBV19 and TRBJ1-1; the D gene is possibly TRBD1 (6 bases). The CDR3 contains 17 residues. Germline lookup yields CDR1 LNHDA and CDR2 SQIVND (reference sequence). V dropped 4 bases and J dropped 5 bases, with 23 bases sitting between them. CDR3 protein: CASSKIDRIPKGTEAFF. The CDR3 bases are TGTGCCAGTAGTAAGATTGACAGGATACCCAAGGGGACTGAAGCTTTCTTT.

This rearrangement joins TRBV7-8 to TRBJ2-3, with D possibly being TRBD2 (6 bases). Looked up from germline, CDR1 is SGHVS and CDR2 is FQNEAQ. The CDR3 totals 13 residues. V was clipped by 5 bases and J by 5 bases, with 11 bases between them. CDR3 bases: TGTGCCAGCAGCCCCCCGCGGGAAGATACGCAGTATTTT. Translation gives CASSPPREDTQYF.

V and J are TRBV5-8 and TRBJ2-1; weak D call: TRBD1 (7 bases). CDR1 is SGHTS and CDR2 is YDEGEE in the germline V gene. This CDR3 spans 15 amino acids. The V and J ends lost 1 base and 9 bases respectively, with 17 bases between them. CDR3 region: CASSLLDREVTEQFF. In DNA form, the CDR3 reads TGTGCCAGCAGCTTGCTCGACAGGGAGGTCACTGAGCAGTTCTTC.

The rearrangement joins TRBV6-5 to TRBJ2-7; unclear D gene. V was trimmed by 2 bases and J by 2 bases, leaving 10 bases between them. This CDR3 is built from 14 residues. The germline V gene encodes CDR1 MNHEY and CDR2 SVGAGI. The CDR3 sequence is CASSYGPGPYEQYF. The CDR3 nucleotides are TGTGCCAGCAGTTACGGGCCAGGCCCCTACGAGCAGTACTTC.

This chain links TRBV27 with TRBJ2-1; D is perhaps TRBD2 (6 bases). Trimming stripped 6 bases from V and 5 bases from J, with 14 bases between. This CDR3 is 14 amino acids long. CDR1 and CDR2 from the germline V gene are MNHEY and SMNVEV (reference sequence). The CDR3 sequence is CASSVRDSDNEQFF. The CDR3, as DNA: TGTGCCAGCAGCGTCCGGGACTCGGACAATGAGCAGTTCTTC.

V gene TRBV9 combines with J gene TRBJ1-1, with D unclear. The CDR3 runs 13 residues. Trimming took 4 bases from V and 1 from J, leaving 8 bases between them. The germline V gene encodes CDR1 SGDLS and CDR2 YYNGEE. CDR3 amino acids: CASSNGRNTEAFF. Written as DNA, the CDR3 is TGTGCCAGCAGCAATGGGAGGAACACTGAAGCTTTCTTT. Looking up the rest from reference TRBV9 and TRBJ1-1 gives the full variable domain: DSGVTQTPKHLITATGQRVTLRCSPRSGDLSVYWYQQSLDQGLQFLIQYYNGEERAKGNILERFSAQQFPDLHSELNLSSLELGDSALYFCASSNGRNTEAFFGQGTRLTVV.

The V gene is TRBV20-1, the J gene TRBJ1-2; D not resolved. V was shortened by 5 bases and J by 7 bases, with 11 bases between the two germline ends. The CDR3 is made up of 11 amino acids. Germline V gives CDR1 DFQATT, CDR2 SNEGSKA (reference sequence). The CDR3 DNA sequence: TGCAGTGCTGATAGCGGGTCTGGCTACACCTTC. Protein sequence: CSADSGSGYTF.

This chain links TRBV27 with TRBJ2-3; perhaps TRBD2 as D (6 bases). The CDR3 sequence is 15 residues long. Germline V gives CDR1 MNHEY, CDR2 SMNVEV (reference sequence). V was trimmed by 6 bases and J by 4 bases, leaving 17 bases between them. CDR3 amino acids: CASRPTRVLSDTQYF. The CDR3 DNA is TGTGCCAGCAGGCCGACTAGGGTCCTTTCAGATACGCAGTATTTT.

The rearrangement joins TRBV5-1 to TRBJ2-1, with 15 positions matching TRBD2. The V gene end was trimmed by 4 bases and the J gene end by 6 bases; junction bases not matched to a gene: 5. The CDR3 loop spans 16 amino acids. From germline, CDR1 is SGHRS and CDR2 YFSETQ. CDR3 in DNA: TGCGCCAGCAGCACAGGACTAGCGGGAGGGATCAATGAGCAGTTCTTC. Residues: CASSTGLAGGINEQFF.

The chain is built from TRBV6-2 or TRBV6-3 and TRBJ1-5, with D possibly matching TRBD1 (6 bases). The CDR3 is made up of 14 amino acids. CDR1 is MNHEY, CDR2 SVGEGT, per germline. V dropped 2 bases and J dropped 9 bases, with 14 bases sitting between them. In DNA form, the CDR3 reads TGTGCCAGCAGTTACCCACCGGGCAGGGGGCCCCAGCATTTT. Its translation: CASSYPPGRGPQHF.

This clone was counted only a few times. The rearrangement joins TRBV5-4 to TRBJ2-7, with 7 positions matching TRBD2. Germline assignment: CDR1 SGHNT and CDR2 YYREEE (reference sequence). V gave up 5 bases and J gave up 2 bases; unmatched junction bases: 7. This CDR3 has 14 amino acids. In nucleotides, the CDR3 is TGTGCCAGCAGTCCCGGGACTACGACCTACGAGCAGTACTTC. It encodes CASSPGTTTYEQYF.

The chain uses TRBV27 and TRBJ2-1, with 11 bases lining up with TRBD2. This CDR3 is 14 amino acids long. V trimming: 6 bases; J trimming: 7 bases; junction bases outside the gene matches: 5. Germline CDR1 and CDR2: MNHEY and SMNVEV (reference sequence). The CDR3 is CASRLAGGRNEQFF. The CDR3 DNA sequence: TGTGCCAGCAGGCTAGCGGGAGGTCGGAATGAGCAGTTCTTC.

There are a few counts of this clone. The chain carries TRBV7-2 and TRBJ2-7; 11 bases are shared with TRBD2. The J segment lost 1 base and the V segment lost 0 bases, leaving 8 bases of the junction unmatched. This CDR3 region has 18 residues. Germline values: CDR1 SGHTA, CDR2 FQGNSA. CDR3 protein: CASSLATSGTLASYEQYF. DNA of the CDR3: TGTGCCAGCAGCTTAGCGACTAGCGGGACTTTGGCGTCCTACGAGCAGTACTTC.

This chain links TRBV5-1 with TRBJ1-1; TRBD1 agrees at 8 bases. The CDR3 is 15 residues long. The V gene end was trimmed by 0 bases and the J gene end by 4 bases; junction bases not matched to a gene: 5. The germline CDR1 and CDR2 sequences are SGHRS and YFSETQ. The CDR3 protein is CASSLGQGMTTEAFF. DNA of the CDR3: TGCGCCAGCAGCTTGGGACAGGGGATGACCACTGAAGCTTTCTTT.

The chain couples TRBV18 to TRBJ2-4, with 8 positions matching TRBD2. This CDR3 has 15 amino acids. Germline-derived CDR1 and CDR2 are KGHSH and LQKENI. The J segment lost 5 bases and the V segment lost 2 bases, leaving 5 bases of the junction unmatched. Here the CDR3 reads CASSPAGGYENIQYF. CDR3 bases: TGTGCCAGCTCACCAGCGGGAGGTTACGAAAACATTCAGTACTTC.

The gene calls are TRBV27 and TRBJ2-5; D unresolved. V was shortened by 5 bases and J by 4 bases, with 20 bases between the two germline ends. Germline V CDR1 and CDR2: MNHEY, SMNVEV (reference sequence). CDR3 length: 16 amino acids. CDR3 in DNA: TGTGCCAGCAGTCCCCGACGTCCCGGGTTTGGAGAGACCCAGTACTTC. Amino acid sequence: CASSPRRPGFGETQYF.

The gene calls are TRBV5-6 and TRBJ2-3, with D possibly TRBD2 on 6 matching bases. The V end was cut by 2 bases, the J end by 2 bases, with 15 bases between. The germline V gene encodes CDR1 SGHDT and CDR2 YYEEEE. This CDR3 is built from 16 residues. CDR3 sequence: CASSFGAGTVTDTQYF. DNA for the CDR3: TGTGCCAGCAGCTTTGGGGCGGGAACGGTCACAGATACGCAGTATTTT.